A single sample is the source of the 28 T cell receptor beta chains below, sequenced in a study of cytomegalovirus exposure and HLA in healthy donors. PCR was performed using 60 Vbeta and 13 Jbeta primers. Libraries were prepared by immunoSEQ multiplex PCR; TCRdb keeps only in-frame clonotypes and omits some of them. The data hold about 110,000 clones, with around 80% observed a single time. The sample taken for sequencing was PBMCs. The receptor set was obtained from a young man in good health and CMV-seropositive.

This rearrangement joins TRBV5-1 to TRBJ2-5; 8 nucleotides match TRBD1. Trimming at V came to 4 bases and at J to 5 bases, leaving 10 bases not matched to a gene. There are 15 residues in the CDR3. CDR1 and CDR2 from the germline V gene are SGHRS and YFSETQ. In DNA form, the CDR3 reads TGCGCCAGCAGCCCCGGGACAGGCTTGGGGGAGACCCAGTACTTC. Translation gives CASSPGTGLGETQYF.

V is TRBV7-9 and J is TRBJ1-2; 11 bases agree with TRBD1. Germline V gene sequence: CDR1 SEHNR, CDR2 FQNEAQ (reference sequence). The length of the CDR3 is 14 residues. J lost 8 bases, V lost 3 bases, and 5 bases had no gene match. CDR3 coding DNA: TGTGCCAGCAGCTTGGACAGGGGGCACGAGGGCTACACCTTC. This encodes CASSLDRGHEGYTF.

The chain is built from TRBV21-1 and TRBJ2-7; the D call TRBD2 from the table was never checked on the DNA. TRBV21-1 is marked as a pseudogene. The CDR3 runs 16 residues. CDR3 coding DNA: TGTGCCAGCAGCCGGAAGGAGAGGGCCGAAAGCTACGAGCAGTACTTC. Translation: CASSRKERAESYEQYF.

The chain carries TRBV9 and TRBJ2-7, with D maybe TRBD2 (5 bases). This CDR3 region has 15 residues. The V end lost 3 bases, the J end lost 3 bases, and 16 bases lay between the germline ends. Germline V lookup: CDR1 SGDLS, CDR2 YYNGEE. The CDR3 DNA reads TGTGCCAGCAGCGCGCTAGCCGGGCCAAGCTACGAGCAGTACTTC. Its translation is CASSALAGPSYEQYF.

This clone has more than one count but fewer than ten. The genes are TRBV10-3 and TRBJ1-6; D unclear. Germline CDR1 reads ENHRY; CDR2 reads SYGVKD. This CDR3 contains 14 residues. The CDR3 spells CASEAPGDNSPLHF. The CDR3, as DNA: TGTGCGTCCGAGGCACCTGGCGATAATTCACCCCTCCACTTT.

The chain joins TRBV7-6 to TRBJ2-7, with D perhaps matching TRBD2 (5 bases). Trimming pared 5 bases from V and 4 bases from J, leaving 12 bases between. The CDR3 loop spans 13 amino acids. Germline V gene sequence: CDR1 SGHVS, CDR2 FNYEAQ. As DNA, the CDR3 is TGTGCCAGCAGCCCCAGGTCGGGGTACGAGCAGTACTTC. It is translated as CASSPRSGYEQYF.

In its sample, this clone was seen a few times. The rearrangement uses TRBV13 and TRBJ2-1, with D perhaps matching TRBD2 (6 bases). V lost 2 bases, J lost 4 bases, and 18 bases lay in between. Germline lookup yields CDR1 PRHDT and CDR2 FYEKMQ (reference sequence). CDR3 length: 17 residues. The CDR3 DNA reads TGTGCCAGCAGCTTATTCGGGCAGGGAGGCCTATACAATGAGCAGTTCTTC. Amino acids: CASSLFGQGGLYNEQFF.

V usage is TRBV9 and J usage is TRBJ1-2; D not certain. Germline assignment: CDR1 SGDLS and CDR2 YYNGEE. The CDR3 loop spans 15 amino acids. Trimming stripped 2 bases from V and 4 bases from J, with 15 bases between. The CDR3 sequence: CASSVSGRNSYGYTF. The CDR3 region has the DNA TGTGCCAGCAGCGTGAGCGGCAGGAACAGCTATGGCTACACCTTC. The full variable domain, its missing parts supplied by reference TRBV9 and TRBJ1-2, is DSGVTQTPKHLITATGQRVTLRCSPRSGDLSVYWYQQSLDQGLQFLIQYYNGEERAKGNILERFSAQQFPDLHSELNLSSLELGDSALYFCASSVSGRNSYGYTFGSGTRLTVV.

The chain links TRBV4-3 to TRBJ1-2; D might be TRBD1 (5 bases). Trimming stripped 0 bases from V and 3 bases from J, with 8 bases between. The CDR3 runs to 14 residues. CDR1 is LGHNA and CDR2 is YSLEER in the germline V gene. The CDR3 DNA sequence: TGCGCCAGCAGCCAAGAGTTAGGGGACTATGGCTACACCTTC. Protein product: CASSQELGDYGYTF.

The V gene is TRBV5-4, the J gene TRBJ1-1; D is ambiguous. Germline-derived CDR1 and CDR2 are SGHNT and YYREEE (reference sequence). The CDR3 is 15 residues long. V was pared by 1 base and J by 1 base, with 11 bases between. The CDR3 DNA reads TGTGCCAGCAGCTTGAGTACATATTGGAACACTGAAGCTTTCTTT. Translated, it gives CASSLSTYWNTEAFF.

The V gene is TRBV7-2, the J gene TRBJ1-2, with a possible D match to TRBD1 (6 bases). CDR3 length: 14 amino acids. V shed 3 bases and J shed 2 bases, with 10 bases lying between them. The germline V gene has CDR1 SGHTA and CDR2 FQGNSA. This CDR3 is CASSFPGQNYGYTF. The CDR3, as DNA: TGTGCCAGCAGCTTTCCAGGACAGAACTATGGCTACACCTTC.

The gene calls are TRBV4-1 and TRBJ2-3; TRBD1 is a possible D gene (6 bases). Germline assignment: CDR1 MGHRA and CDR2 YSYEKL. Trimming shortened V by 1 base and J by 0 bases, and 14 bases separated the two germline ends. The CDR3 covers 17 residues. DNA for the CDR3: TGCGCCAGCAGCCAAGCGACCGGGACACTGAGCACAGATACGCAGTATTTT. It yields the protein CASSQATGTLSTDTQYF.

The V gene is TRBV6-1, the J gene TRBJ1-5, with TRBD1 matching over 7 bases. V was clipped by 6 bases and J by 3 bases; unmatched bases: 5. Germline V gives CDR1 MNHNS, CDR2 SASEGT. The CDR3 spans 14 residues. The CDR3 bases are TGTGCCAGCAGGGCAGGGGGATTCAATCAGCCCCAGCATTTT. It specifies CASRAGGFNQPQHF.

The rearrangement links TRBV4-1 to TRBJ1-4; D gene uncertain. The length of the CDR3 is 16 residues. The V gene's germline CDR1 is MGHRA and CDR2 YSYEKL. The V end was cut by 0 bases, the J end by 4 bases, with 12 bases between. The CDR3 region is CASSQEGGSLNEKLFF. CDR3 bases: TGCGCCAGCAGCCAAGAAGGAGGGAGCCTTAATGAAAAACTGTTTTTT.

The chain recombines TRBV7-9 with TRBJ2-7; 7 nucleotides match TRBD1. CDR3 length: 16 residues. Germline loops: CDR1 SEHNR, CDR2 FQNEAQ (reference sequence). The V segment lost 1 base and the J segment 4 bases; nucleotides outside the gene matches: 10. As DNA, the CDR3 is TGTGCCAGCAGCTTAGGAGGCTCAGGGGGATCATACGAGCAGTACTTC. Translation: CASSLGGSGGSYEQYF.

CDR3 in DNA: TGTGCCAGCAGCGCTAGCGGGGGTGGGACAGATACGCAGTATTTT. It specifies CASSASGGGTDTQYF. This chain connects TRBV9 to TRBJ2-3; TRBD2 aligns across 10 bases. This CDR3 comprises 15 residues. From germline, CDR1 is SGDLS and CDR2 YYNGEE. The trim removed 3 bases at V and 3 bases at J, leaving 4 bases unmatched.

This clone has only a few counts. The genes are TRBV7-2 and TRBJ1-2, with 7 bases identical to TRBD1. CDR1 SGHTA and CDR2 FQGNSA come from the germline V gene. This CDR3 contains 15 residues. Losses at the gene ends were 5 bases for V and 2 bases for J; bases not matched to a gene: 8. CDR3: CASSLRQGNNYGYTF. CDR3 coding DNA: TGTGCCAGCAGCCTTAGACAGGGCAACAACTATGGCTACACCTTC. The full variable domain, completed using reference TRBV7-2 and TRBJ1-2, is GAGVSQSPSNKVTEKGKDVELRCDPISGHTALYWYRQSLGQGLEFLIYFQGNSAPDKSGLPSDRFSAERTGGSVSTLTIQRTQQEDSAVYLCASSLRQGNNYGYTFGSGTRLTVV.

The gene calls are TRBV6-6 and TRBJ2-3, with D possibly matching TRBD2 (6 bases). CDR3 size: 14 residues. Germline V gene sequence: CDR1 MNHNY, CDR2 SVGAGI (reference sequence). V lost 5 bases and J lost 0, with 9 bases in between. The CDR3 sequence: CASSLAFSTDTQYF. The CDR3 nucleotides read TGTGCCAGCAGTCTAGCGTTTAGCACAGATACGCAGTATTTT.

In its sample, this clone was seen a few times. This chain joins TRBV5-1 and TRBJ2-7; D may be TRBD1 (6 bases). The CDR3 spans 14 residues. The germline V gene has CDR1 SGHRS and CDR2 YFSETQ. The germline V and J ends were trimmed by 0 bases and 2 bases, with 9 bases remaining between them. The CDR3 region is CASSLDRAPYEQYF. CDR3 bases: TGCGCCAGCAGCTTGGACAGGGCCCCCTACGAGCAGTACTTC.

The chain carries TRBV11-2 and TRBJ2-3; D might be TRBD2 (6 bases). Trimming left V 5 bases short and J 0 bases short, with 9 bases between. The CDR3 has 14 amino acids. Germline loops: CDR1 SGHAT, CDR2 FQNNGV. This CDR3 is CASSGGTSTDTQYF. CDR3 nucleotide sequence: TGTGCCAGCAGCGGGGGGACGAGCACAGATACGCAGTATTTT. The variable domain in full, completed from reference TRBV11-2 and TRBJ2-3, reads EAGVAQSPRYKIIEKRQSVAFWCNPISGHATLYWYQQILGQGPKLLIQFQNNGVVDDSQLPKDRFSAERLKGVDSTLKIQPAKLEDSAVYLCASSGGTSTDTQYFGPGTRLTVL.

Turning to this clone: Compared with germline, one end of the junction differs, possibly owing to a read error. V and J are TRBV7-7 and TRBJ2-1, with a tentative D call TRBD2 (5 bases). The CDR3 spans 14 residues. Germline-derived CDR1 and CDR2 are SSHAT and FNYEAQ (reference sequence). The CDR3 loop is CASSLLGHNNEQFF. The CDR3 DNA reads TGTGCTAGCAGCTTACTAGGCCATAACAATGAGCAGTTCTTC.

A few counts support this clone. V and J are TRBV5-1 and TRBJ2-7; TRBD2 is a possible D gene (5 bases). CDR3 length: 12 amino acids. Germline V lookup: CDR1 SGHRS, CDR2 YFSETQ. V lost 2 bases to trimming and J lost 6 bases, with 9 bases between them. The CDR3 here is CASSFLAGEQYF. In DNA form, the CDR3 reads TGCGCCAGCAGCTTCCTCGCGGGCGAGCAGTACTTC.

The chain couples TRBV28 to TRBJ1-1; D is unclear. This CDR3 has 9 amino acids. Trimming removed 5 bases from V and 10 bases from J, with 5 bases in between. Germline-derived CDR1 and CDR2 are MDHEN and SYDVKM. The CDR3 spells CASSLGAFF. For the CDR3, the DNA is TGTGCCAGCAGTCTCGGAGCTTTCTTT.

This clone was picked up a small number of times. V usage is TRBV11-2 and J usage is TRBJ2-7, with D possibly TRBD1 on 5 matching bases. Germline V gene lookup returns CDR1 SGHAT and CDR2 FQNNGV. Deletions cut 1 base from V and 2 bases from J, with 9 bases between. The CDR3 has 14 amino acids. The CDR3 here is CASSLGGRAYEQYF. The CDR3 nucleotides read TGTGCCAGCAGCTTAGGGGGCAGGGCCTACGAGCAGTACTTC.

This chain connects TRBV28 to TRBJ2-5; 8 bases are shared with TRBD2. V trimming: 4 bases; J trimming: 3 bases; junction bases outside the gene matches: 16. CDR1 and CDR2 from the germline V gene are MDHEN and SYDVKM. This CDR3 comprises 18 residues. CDR3 bases: TGTGCCAGCAGTTCCCTTCGGGGGGGGCCGGTGGGCAAAGAGACCCAGTACTTC. Protein product: CASSSLRGGPVGKETQYF.

This rearrangement joins TRBV27 to TRBJ2-5; no definite D call. TRBJ2-7 matches the DNA end more closely, so the J call is doubtful. Germline CDR1 MNHEY, CDR2 SMNVEV (reference sequence). The CDR3 sequence is 14 residues long. CDR3 protein: CASSLGPGAYEQYF. DNA of the CDR3: TGTGCCAGCAGTTTAGGTCCTGGGGCCTACGAGCAGTACTTC.

In the case of this clone: At one end the junction does not follow the germline gene, possibly because of a read error. The chain carries TRBV5-1 and TRBJ1-1; D remains unclear. There are 14 residues in the CDR3. Germline V gene sequence: CDR1 SGHRS, CDR2 YFSETQ. Written as DNA, the CDR3 is TGCGCCAGCAGCTTGGCCCGGGGAAACACTGGAGCTTTCTTT. Its protein is CASSLARGNTGAFF.

The chain recombines TRBV6-1 with TRBJ1-5; no clear D. The CDR3 covers 19 residues. Per the germline V gene, CDR1 is MNHNS and CDR2 is SASEGT. Trimming shortened V by 0 bases and J by 3 bases, and 21 bases separated the two germline ends. In DNA, the CDR3 is TGTGCCAGCAGTGAAGCGGGTCTGGGCAGTTTGGGTTTCAATCAGCCCCAGCATTTT. Translated, it gives CASSEAGLGSLGFNQPQHF.